This TCR beta chain was identified in a study of blood T cell repertoires in COVID-19. Study as a whole: Sample material is recorded as cDNA or gDNA derived from T cells, B-cell-depleted T cells, or PBMCs.

The trim removed 0 bases at V and 2 bases at J, leaving 11 bases unmatched. The CDR3 sequence is 18 residues long. Germline V gene data show CDR1 as SGHDT and CDR2 as YYEEEE. The method was immunoSEQ multiplex PCR; TCRdb's version includes in-frame clones alone and lacks a portion of them. Here the sample spans 450,000 to 500,000 clones, 80% to 90% being singletons. The cohort comprised adults aged about 18 to 100 years residing in 20 to 30 US areas. This clone was detected only a few times. Sequenced sample: PBMCs or T cells enriched from blood (not recorded which). The chain carries TRBV5-6 and TRBJ1-5; TRBD1 agrees at 7 bases. The sequence derives from an older woman who had recovered from COVID-19. The CDR3 DNA reads as TGTGCCAGCAGCTTGGGGCCAGCACAGGGGATAGGCAATCAGCCCCAGCATTTT. Its translation: CASSLGPAQGIGNQPQHF.